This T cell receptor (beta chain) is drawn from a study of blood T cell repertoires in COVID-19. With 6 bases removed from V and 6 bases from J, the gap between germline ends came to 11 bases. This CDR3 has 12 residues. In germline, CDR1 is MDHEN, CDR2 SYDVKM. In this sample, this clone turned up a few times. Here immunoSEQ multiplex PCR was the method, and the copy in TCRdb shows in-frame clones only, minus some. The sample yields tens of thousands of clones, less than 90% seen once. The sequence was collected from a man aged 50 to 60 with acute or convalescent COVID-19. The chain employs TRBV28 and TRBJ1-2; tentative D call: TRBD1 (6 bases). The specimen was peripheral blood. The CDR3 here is CASSGGLNGYTF. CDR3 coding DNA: TGTGCCAGCAGCGGGGGGCTTAATGGCTACACCTTC.